These T cell receptor beta chains were read from a single sample in a study of high-grade serous ovarian cancer treatment subgroups. The data were produced by immunoSEQ multiplex PCR, yet TCRdb's version contains in-frame clones alone and is incomplete. This table holds 35,000 to 45,000 clones, approximately 81% found once. The sequenced material came from tumor tissue. Receptors were obtained from a human donor with high-grade serous ovarian cancer. Both conserved end residues are part of each CDR3. The order of the fields is J gene, V gene, CDR3 protein.

>TRBJ2-1|TRBV7-2
CASSLVPGSYNEQFF
>TRBJ1-1|TRBV5-6
CASSLDGAEAFF
>TRBJ1-5|TRBV15
CATSILGQGNQPQHF
>TRBJ1-5|TRBV7-8
CASSGGTGNQPQHF
>TRBJ2-7|TRBV5-1
CASSPVGISYEQYF
>TRBJ2-2|TRBV27
CASSLRRNTGELFF
>TRBJ1-2|TRBV30
CAWSVGTGYGYTF
>TRBJ2-7|TRBV28
CASSFERTHDEQYF
>TRBJ2-7|TRBV20-1
CSARQFYEQYF
>TRBJ2-1|TRBV4-3
CASSQDPRSDNEQFF
>TRBJ2-1|TRBV5-6
CASRTGGGNEQFF
>TRBJ2-5|TRBV5-1
CASSPQTGQETQYF
>TRBJ1-1|TRBV7-2
CASSLLREMKNTEAFF
>TRBJ1-2|TRBV6-5
CASRSTGELYGYTF
>TRBJ2-7|TRBV27
CASSSTPYEQYF
>TRBJ1-2|TRBV6-5
CASSYSGGARGYTF
>TRBJ1-2|TRBV7-2
CASSPGQGRYTF
>TRBJ2-2|TRBV15
CATSSQGTGELFF
>TRBJ2-1|TRBV7-9
CASGPRTTHEQFF
>TRBJ1-6|TRBV10-2
CASSPHRGNSPLHF
>TRBJ2-7|TRBV27
CASSLWEGNEQYF
>TRBJ1-2|TRBV13
CASSLNRGTGGYTF
>TRBJ2-3|TRBV6-5
CASSLTVTDTQYF
>TRBJ2-1|TRBV11-2
CASSSPGEQFF
>TRBJ2-7|TRBV30
CAWSRRSGDEQYF
>TRBJ1-1|TRBV11-3
CASSLARNTEAFF
>TRBJ2-1|TRBV7-9
CASSLAGQGHEQFF